A selection of T cell receptor beta chains follows, all from one sample in a study of blood T cell repertoires in COVID-19. The protocol was immunoSEQ multiplex PCR, while the TCRdb copy is restricted to in-frame clones and leaves out a portion. The sample consists of fewer than 250,000 clones, about nine tenths of them appearing once. Sequenced material: PBMCs or T cells enriched from blood (not recorded which). These receptors were taken from a man aged 25 to 40 in a cohort exposed to, infected with or recovered from COVID-19 (not recorded which). Both conserved end residues are part of each CDR3. Fields, in order: D gene, V gene, clone size, J gene, CDR3 DNA, CDR3 protein. D genes are given only for firm matches. Clone sizes are given selectively: once, few, many, or a class where the clone is expanded.

TRBD1	TRBV14	-	TRBJ1-1	TGTGCCAGCAGCCCATCCGGGACAGGGAATGAAGCTTTCTTT	CASSPSGTGNEAFF
TRBD1	TRBV2	once	TRBJ2-7	TGTGCCAGCAGGGAGACAGGGTACGAGCAGTACTTC	CASRETGYEQYF
-	TRBV15	-	TRBJ2-1	TGTGCCACCAGCAGGGATGTGGGAGTTGGCTCCTACAATGAGCAGTTCTTC	CATSRDVGVGSYNEQFF
-	TRBV28	-	TRBJ1-5	TGTGCCAGCAGTTTTTGGGACACAGGGAATCAGCCCCAGCATTTT	CASSFWDTGNQPQHF
TRBD1	TRBV7-8	once	TRBJ1-1	TGTGCCAGCAGCTTAGGGACAGGGGCGGCCACTGAAGCTTTCTTT	CASSLGTGAATEAFF
TRBD2	TRBV28	-	TRBJ2-6	TGTGCCAGCAGTTATGGCCGGGCGGGGGCTGGGGCCAACGTCCTGACTTTC	CASSYGRAGAGANVLTF
-	TRBV7-9	-	TRBJ2-3	TGTGCCAGCAGCCCCCTAGGAACAGGTTACACAGATACGCAGTATTTT	CASSPLGTGYTDTQYF
TRBD2	TRBV19	-	TRBJ2-1	TGTGCCAGTAGTCGGATGACTAGCGAATACAATGAGCAGTTCTTC	CASSRMTSEYNEQFF
-	TRBV9	-	TRBJ2-3	TGTGCCAGCAGCGTAGACGGGTCTGGGACAGATACGCAGTATTTT	CASSVDGSGTDTQYF
TRBD2	TRBV5-4	-	TRBJ2-5	TGTGCCAGCAGCCACCCACTAGCGGGAGAGGTTGAGACCCAGTACTTC	CASSHPLAGEVETQYF